The 13 T cell receptor beta chains presented below share a single source sample, sequenced in a study of blood T cell repertoires in COVID-19 (dated by TCRdb to about 2020). Libraries were constructed by the immunoSEQ multiplex PCR assay. The table was pulled from immuneACCESS by TCRdb, which kept in-frame rearrangements only. Such tables lose some clones; where checked, under half of the loss comes from unresolved V genes, and the rest has no known cause. The sample table shows 120,000 to 150,000 clones, and 84% are seen once. Approximately 4.6% of the sample lies in the top ten. Input material: peripheral blood. The receptors shown here come from a human donor in a cohort sampled during active COVID-19.

The V and J genes are TRBV2 and TRBJ2-1; 9 bases fit TRBD2. Germline V gives CDR1 SNHLY, CDR2 FYNNEI. V lost 8 bases and J lost 12; bases outside the gene matches: 17. The CDR3 contains 15 residues. DNA of the CDR3: TGTGCCAGCCCCTTACGGGCGGGGGGGGCTTCGTGGCAGTTCTTC. Its protein is CASPLRAGGASWQFF.

The gene calls are TRBV29-1 and TRBJ2-2, with a possible D match to TRBD1 (6 bases). V lost 6 bases, J lost 12 bases, and 14 bases lay in between. Germline V CDR1 and CDR2: SQVTM, ANQGSEA. The length of the CDR3 is 11 residues. The CDR3 DNA sequence: TGCAGCGTGAACAGGGATGGGAAGCTGTTTTTT. Amino acid sequence: CSVNRDGKLFF.

This chain links TRBV4-2 with TRBJ1-1; perhaps TRBD1 as D (6 bases). This CDR3 contains 15 residues. V was pared by 0 bases and J by 9 bases, with 17 bases between. The germline V gene encodes CDR1 LGHNA and CDR2 YNFKEQ. The CDR3 coding sequence is TGTGCCAGCAGCCAAGATTCGGGGGCGGGGGTTCAAGCTTTCTTT. It translates to CASSQDSGAGVQAFF.

The gene calls are TRBV5-6 and TRBJ1-1, with 8 bases fitting TRBD1. Germline V gene lookup returns CDR1 SGHDT and CDR2 YYEEEE. The CDR3 loop spans 17 amino acids. V shed 4 bases and J 6 bases; nucleotides not matched to a gene: 17. DNA for the CDR3: TGTGCCAGCAGCGTAACCGGGACAGGCCCCGAAGGGGCTGAAGCTTTCTTT. Amino acids: CASSVTGTGPEGAEAFF.

The chain links TRBV5-1 to TRBJ1-6; a weak D match, TRBD1 (5 bases). From germline, CDR1 is SGHRS and CDR2 YFSETQ. CDR3 length equals 14 residues. The V gene lost 4 bases and the J gene lost 0 bases, with 5 bases spanning the gap. The chain's CDR3 is CASSDSSYNSPLHF. The CDR3 DNA reads as TGCGCCAGCAGCGACAGCTCCTATAATTCACCCCTCCACTTT.

This rearrangement joins TRBV28 to TRBJ1-6, with a weak D call TRBD1 (5 bases). The V gene's germline CDR1 is MDHEN and CDR2 SYDVKM. There are 17 residues in the CDR3. Trimming shortened V by 7 bases and J by 6 bases, and 22 bases separated the two germline ends. CDR3 loop: CASTALKGHNGNSPLHF. For the CDR3, the DNA is TGTGCCAGCACCGCCCTGAAAGGACATAACGGTAATTCACCCCTCCACTTT.

This chain uses TRBV15 with TRBJ1-6, with D perhaps TRBD1 (5 bases). The CDR3 consists of 16 residues. Germline assignment: CDR1 LNHNV and CDR2 YYDKDF (reference sequence). The V end was cut by 0 bases, the J end by 6 bases, with 12 bases between. CDR3 DNA: TGTGCCACCAGCAGAGAGCAGGGAGGATCTAATTCACCCCTCCACTTT. It encodes CATSREQGGSNSPLHF. The whole variable domain, remainder taken from reference TRBV15 and TRBJ1-6, is DAMVIQNPRYQVTQFGKPVTLSCSQTLNHNVMYWYQQKSSQAPKLLFHYYDKDFNNEADTPDNFQSRRPNTSFCFLDIRSPGLGDTAMYLCATSREQGGSNSPLHFGNGTRLTVT.

This chain links TRBV10-3 with TRBJ2-1, with TRBD1 matching 9 bases. This CDR3 is 13 amino acids long. Germline assignment: CDR1 ENHRY and CDR2 SYGVKD. Trimming removed 6 bases from V and 7 bases from J; junction bases left unmatched: 4. CDR3 loop: CAIRQGAQNEQFF. The CDR3 nucleotides read TGTGCCATCAGACAGGGGGCGCAAAATGAGCAGTTCTTC.

The chain couples TRBV7-9 to TRBJ2-3; 7 nucleotides agree with TRBD2. Germline values: CDR1 SEHNR, CDR2 FQNEAQ (reference sequence). The CDR3 has 17 amino acids. The V gene end was trimmed by 1 base and the J gene end by 0 bases; junction bases not matched to a gene: 7. The CDR3 is CASSLGWGTISTDTQYF. The CDR3 nucleotides read TGTGCCAGCAGCTTAGGGTGGGGGACTATTAGCACAGATACGCAGTATTTT.

The rearrangement uses TRBV30 and TRBJ1-5, with D tentatively TRBD1 (6 bases). V was shortened by 3 bases and J by 6 bases, with 15 bases between the two germline ends. Germline-derived CDR1 and CDR2 are GTSNPN and SVGIG (reference sequence). This CDR3 comprises 14 residues. Here the CDR3 reads CAWRGAGGLQPQHF. DNA of the CDR3: TGTGCCTGGAGGGGAGCGGGGGGGCTTCAGCCCCAGCATTTT.

The chain joins TRBV5-1 to TRBJ2-3, with D perhaps TRBD2 (6 bases). Germline CDR1 and CDR2: SGHRS and YFSETQ. CDR3 size: 14 residues. Trimming pared 4 bases from V and 4 bases from J, leaving 13 bases between. CDR3 in amino acids: CASSPGDLADTQYF. CDR3 DNA: TGCGCCAGCAGCCCTGGGGACTTGGCAGATACGCAGTATTTT. Using reference TRBV5-1 and TRBJ2-3 for the parts outside the CDR3, the full variable domain is KAGVTQTPRYLIKTRGQQVTLSCSPISGHRSVSWYQQTPGQGLQFLFEYFSETQRNKGNFPGRFSGRQFSNSRSEMNVSTLELGDSALYLCASSPGDLADTQYFGPGTRLTVL.

This clone showed up just a few times. This chain joins TRBV19 and TRBJ2-2; possible D gene TRBD1, 6 bases. Trimming removed 7 bases from V and 0 bases from J, with 15 bases in between. The CDR3 loop spans 16 amino acids. Germline V lookup: CDR1 LNHDA, CDR2 SQIVND (reference sequence). DNA for the CDR3: TGTGCCAGTAATATCCGGGACACCTCGAACACCGGGGAGCTGTTTTTT. Amino acid sequence: CASNIRDTSNTGELFF. Filled out from reference TRBV19 and TRBJ2-2, the complete variable domain reads DGGITQSPKYLFRKEGQNVTLSCEQNLNHDAMYWYRQDPGQGLRLIYYSQIVNDFQKGDIAEGYSVSREKKESFPLTVTSAQKNPTAFYLCASNIRDTSNTGELFFGEGSRLTVL.

The V call is TRBV28, the J call TRBJ2-1; unclear D gene. There are 14 residues in the CDR3. Germline CDR1 is MDHEN and CDR2 is SYDVKM. V lost 6 bases, J lost 1 base, and 10 bases lay in between. The CDR3 region has the DNA TGTGCCAGCAGCAACTCATTATCCTACAATGAGCAGTTCTTC. It encodes CASSNSLSYNEQFF.